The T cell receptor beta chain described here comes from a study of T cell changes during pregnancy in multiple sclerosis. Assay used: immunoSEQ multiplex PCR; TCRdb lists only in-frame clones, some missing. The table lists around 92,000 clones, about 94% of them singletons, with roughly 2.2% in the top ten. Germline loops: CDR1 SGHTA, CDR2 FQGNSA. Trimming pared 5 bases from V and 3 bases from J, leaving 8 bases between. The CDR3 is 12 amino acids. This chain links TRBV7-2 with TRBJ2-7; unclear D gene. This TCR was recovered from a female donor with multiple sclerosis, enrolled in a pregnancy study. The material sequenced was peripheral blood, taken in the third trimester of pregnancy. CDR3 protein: CASSMRYYEQYF. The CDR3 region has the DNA TGTGCCAGCAGCATGAGGTACTACGAGCAGTACTTC.